This T cell receptor beta chain derives from a study of tumor-infiltrating lymphocytes in primary liver carcinoma. Study summary: These patients were men and women whose ages were 30 to 69 years. Samples gave roughly 3.65 to 7.13 million productive TCRbeta reads, similar across tissue types.

For each extraction, RNA and DNA were obtained together from about 19-30 mg of unsorted bulk tissue. Total RNA amounting to roughly 0.5 ug was the source from which TCR beta cDNA was made with a constant-region primer. It was through three nested multiplex PCR rounds of slightly modified ARM-PCR that TCR beta libraries arose. TCRdb used MiXCR to reprocess the multiplex PCR reads, holding one entry per CDR3 protein. The sample shows 40,000 to 55,000 distinct CDR3 sequences, 70% to 80% of them seen only once. In the case of this clonotype: The germline gene is not matched at one end of the junction; a read error may be the cause.

The sequencing input was liver tumor tissue from sampling region 5. The subset: tumor region T5, tumor centre. This sequence was found in a man aged 35 to 55 with primary liver carcinoma and hepatitis B virus infection.

CDR3 in amino acids: CSVESEGRQYF. The DNA of the CDR3 is TGCAGTGTTGAATCTGAGGGCCGGCAGTACTTC. V and J are TRBV29-1 and TRBJ2-7; a weak D match, TRBD2 (5 bases). Germline assignment: CDR1 SQVTM and CDR2 ANQGSEA. The CDR3 loop spans 11 amino acids.